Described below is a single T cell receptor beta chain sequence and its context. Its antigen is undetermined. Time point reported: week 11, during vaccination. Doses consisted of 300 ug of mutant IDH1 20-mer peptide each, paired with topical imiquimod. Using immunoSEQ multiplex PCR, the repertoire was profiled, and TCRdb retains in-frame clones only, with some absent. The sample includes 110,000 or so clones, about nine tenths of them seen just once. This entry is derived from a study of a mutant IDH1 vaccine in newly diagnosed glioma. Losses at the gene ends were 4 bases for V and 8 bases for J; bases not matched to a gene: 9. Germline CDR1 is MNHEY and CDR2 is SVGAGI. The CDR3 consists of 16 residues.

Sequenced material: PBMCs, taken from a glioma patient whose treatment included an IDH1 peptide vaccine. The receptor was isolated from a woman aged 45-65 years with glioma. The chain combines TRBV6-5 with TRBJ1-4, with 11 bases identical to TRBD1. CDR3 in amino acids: CASSSPWGQGGEKLFF. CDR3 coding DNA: TGTGCCAGCAGTTCCCCCTGGGGACAGGGGGGAGAAAAACTGTTTTTT.